This T cell receptor (beta chain) was profiled in a study of blood T cell repertoires in COVID-19. Seattle's cohort entered during active infection and was followed longitudinally. TCRdb's table, derived via immunoSEQ multiplex PCR, lists solely in-frame clones and lacks some. The sample has 55,000 to 65,000 clones; roughly four fifths are singletons. There are 14 residues in the CDR3. Germline CDR1 LGHNT, CDR2 FRNRAP. Losses at the gene ends were 6 bases for V and 5 bases for J; bases not matched to a gene: 9. The sequenced material came from peripheral blood. V and J are TRBV12-5 and TRBJ2-5, with 7 bases aligning to TRBD2. The sequence was collected from a man aged 55 to 69 with COVID-19, enrolled during active disease. CDR3 sequence reads: CASGTLSGIETQYF. The CDR3 DNA reads as TGTGCTAGTGGAACGCTCAGCGGGATCGAGACCCAGTACTTC.